The 5 T cell receptor beta chains given below trace back to one sample, sequenced in a study of persistence of HIV-infected CD4 T cells. The libraries were made with immunoSEQ version 4 in survey mode. Repertoires were generated with immunoSEQ multiplex PCR, while TCRdb's copy carries only in-frame clones and drops some. The sample contains 25,000 to 30,000 clones, roughly three quarters of which appear only once. Their antigens remain unidentified. Lysates of CMV-infected fibroblasts at approximately 9.4 ug/mL stimulated these cells. CD40L/CD69 double-negative CD45RO-high memory CD4+ T cells were collected. Sequenced here: CD4+ T cells sorted from PBMCs after roughly 18-hour stimulation, sampled from a patient who received antiretroviral therapy. The receptor source for this set is an adult woman with HIV who was CMV-seropositive.

V is TRBV4-1 and J is TRBJ2-7; 10 positions agree with TRBD1. The length of the CDR3 is 15 residues. Trimming removed 2 bases from V and 2 bases from J; junction bases left unmatched: 3. Germline CDR1 is MGHRA and CDR2 is YSYEKL. The CDR3: CASSQTGTGAYEQYF. The DNA for the CDR3 is TGCGCCAGCAGCCAAACCGGGACAGGGGCCTACGAGCAGTACTTC.

This clone was seen only a few times. This rearrangement joins TRBV12-5 to TRBJ1-1, with TRBD1 as a possible D gene (5 bases). Germline V gene data show CDR1 as LGHNT and CDR2 as FRNRAP. The CDR3 is 14 residues long. Trimming shortened V by 1 base and J by 1 base, and 7 bases separated the two germline ends. As DNA, the CDR3 is TGTGCTAGTGGTTTGGGGACACCGAACACTGAAGCTTTCTTT. This gives the protein CASGLGTPNTEAFF.

This clone was seen only a few times. The chain's CDR3 is CATSRDPKGRTNEKLFF. For the CDR3, the DNA is TGTGCCACCAGCAGAGATCCGAAGGGACGGACTAATGAAAAACTGTTTTTT. The V gene is TRBV15, the J gene TRBJ1-4, with D possibly matching TRBD1 (5 bases). In germline, CDR1 is LNHNV, CDR2 YYDKDF (reference sequence). V lost 0 bases and J lost 2, with 13 bases in between. This CDR3 comprises 17 residues. Full variable domain (rest looked up from reference TRBV15 and TRBJ1-4): DAMVIQNPRYQVTQFGKPVTLSCSQTLNHNVMYWYQQKSSQAPKLLFHYYDKDFNNEADTPDNFQSRRPNTSFCFLDIRSPGLGDTAMYLCATSRDPKGRTNEKLFFGSGTQLSVL.

This clone was counted once. In DNA form, the CDR3 reads TGTGCCAGCAGCGGGACTAGCAATGAGCAGTTCTTC. It yields the protein CASSGTSNEQFF. V is TRBV9 and J is TRBJ2-1; 7 bases are a match to TRBD2. CDR3 size: 12 residues. Unmatched junction bases numbered 0, after V lost 3 bases and J lost 6 bases. CDR1 and CDR2 (germline): SGDLS, YYNGEE.

A note on this clone: Germline is not matched at one junction end, which may reflect a read error. The chain is built from TRBV5-5 and TRBJ1-5, with D unclear. Looked up from germline, CDR1 is SGHKS and CDR2 is YYEKEE (reference sequence). This CDR3 comprises 14 residues. As DNA, the CDR3 is TGTGCCAGCGGCTTTTGGGTAGAGAGTCAGCCCCAGCATTTT. Residues: CASGFWVESQPQHF.